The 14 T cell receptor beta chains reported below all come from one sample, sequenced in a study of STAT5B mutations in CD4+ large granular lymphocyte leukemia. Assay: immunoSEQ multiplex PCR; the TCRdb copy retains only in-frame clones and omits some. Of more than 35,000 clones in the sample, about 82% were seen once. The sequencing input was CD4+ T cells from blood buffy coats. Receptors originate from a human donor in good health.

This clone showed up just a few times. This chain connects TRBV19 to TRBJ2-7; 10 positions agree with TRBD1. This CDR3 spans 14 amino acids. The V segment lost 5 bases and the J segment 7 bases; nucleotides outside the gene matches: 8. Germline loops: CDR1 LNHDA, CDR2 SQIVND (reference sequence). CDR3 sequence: CASSSTGGSGEQYF. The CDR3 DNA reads TGTGCCAGTAGTTCGACAGGGGGCTCGGGGGAGCAGTACTTC.

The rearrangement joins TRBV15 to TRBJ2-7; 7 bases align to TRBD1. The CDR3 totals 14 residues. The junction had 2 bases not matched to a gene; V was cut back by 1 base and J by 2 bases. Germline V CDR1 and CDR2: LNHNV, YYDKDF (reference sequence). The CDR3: CATSRARGTYEQYF. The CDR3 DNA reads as TGTGCCACCAGCAGAGCCAGGGGGACCTACGAGCAGTACTTC.

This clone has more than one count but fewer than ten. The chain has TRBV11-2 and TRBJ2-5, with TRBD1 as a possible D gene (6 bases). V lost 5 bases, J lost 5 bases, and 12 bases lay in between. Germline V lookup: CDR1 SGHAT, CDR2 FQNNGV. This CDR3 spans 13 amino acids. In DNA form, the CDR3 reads TGTGCCAGCAGCCAACAGGGTCGGGAGACCCAGTACTTC. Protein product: CASSQQGRETQYF.

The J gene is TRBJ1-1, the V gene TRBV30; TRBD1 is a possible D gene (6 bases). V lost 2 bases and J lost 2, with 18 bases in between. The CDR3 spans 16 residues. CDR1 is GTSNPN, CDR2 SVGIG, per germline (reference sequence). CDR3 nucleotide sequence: TGTGCCTGGAGTCCCCCGGGGGGCAGGAAAAACACTGAAGCTTTCTTT. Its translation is CAWSPPGGRKNTEAFF. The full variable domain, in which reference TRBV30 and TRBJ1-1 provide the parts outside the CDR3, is SQTIHQWPATLVQPVGSPLSLECTVEGTSNPNLYWYRQAAGRGLQLLFYSVGIGQISSEVPQNLSASRPQDRQFILSSKKLLLSDSGFYLCAWSPPGGRKNTEAFFGQGTRLTVV.

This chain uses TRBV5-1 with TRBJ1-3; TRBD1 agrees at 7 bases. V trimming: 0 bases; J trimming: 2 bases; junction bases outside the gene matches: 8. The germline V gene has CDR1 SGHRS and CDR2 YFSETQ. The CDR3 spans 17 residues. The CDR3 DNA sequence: TGCGCCAGCAGCTTGGATGGCAGGGGGAACACTGGAAACACCATATATTTT. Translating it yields CASSLDGRGNTGNTIYF.

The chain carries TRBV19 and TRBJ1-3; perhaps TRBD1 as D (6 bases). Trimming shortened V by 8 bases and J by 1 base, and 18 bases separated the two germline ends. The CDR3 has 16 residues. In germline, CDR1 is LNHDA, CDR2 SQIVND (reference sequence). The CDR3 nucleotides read TGTGCCAGTCAAGACCAACAGGGTTTGTCTGGAAACACCATATATTTT. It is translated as CASQDQQGLSGNTIYF.

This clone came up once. The CDR3 protein is CASSLAANTEAFF. In DNA, the CDR3 is TGTGCCAGCAGCTTAGCTGCGAACACTGAAGCTTTCTTT. This sequence joins TRBV7-9 and TRBJ1-1; D is uncertain. Between the trimmed V and J ends, which lost 0 bases and 1 base, there was a span of 3 bases. There are 13 residues in the CDR3. CDR1 and CDR2 (germline): SEHNR, FQNEAQ (reference sequence).

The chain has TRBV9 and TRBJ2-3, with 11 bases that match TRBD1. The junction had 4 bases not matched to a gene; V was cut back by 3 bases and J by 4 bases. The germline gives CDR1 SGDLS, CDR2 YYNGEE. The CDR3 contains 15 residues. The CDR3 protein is CASSGGDRGSDTQYF. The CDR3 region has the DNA TGTGCCAGCAGCGGGGGGGACAGGGGGTCAGATACGCAGTATTTT.

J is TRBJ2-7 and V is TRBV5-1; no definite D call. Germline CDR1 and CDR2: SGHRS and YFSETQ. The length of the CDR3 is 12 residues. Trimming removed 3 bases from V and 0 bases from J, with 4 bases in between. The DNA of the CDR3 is TGCGCCAGCAGCTCCCCCTCCTACGAGCAGTACTTC. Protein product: CASSSPSYEQYF.

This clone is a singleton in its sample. CDR3 loop: CASSAPGLQETQYF. CDR3 in DNA: TGCGCCAGCAGTGCGCCGGGTCTGCAAGAGACCCAGTACTTC. The rearrangement uses TRBV10-2 and TRBJ2-5; D is unclear. This CDR3 is built from 14 residues. V gave up 4 bases and J gave up 2 bases, with 11 bases separating them. Germline CDR1 is WSHSY and CDR2 is SAAADI.

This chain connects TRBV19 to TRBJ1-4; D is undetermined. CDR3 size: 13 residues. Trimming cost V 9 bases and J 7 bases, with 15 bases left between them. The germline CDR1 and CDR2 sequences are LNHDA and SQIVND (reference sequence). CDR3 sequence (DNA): TGTGCCAGCGCGACGGCACTTTTTGAAAAACTGTTTTTT. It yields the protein CASATALFEKLFF.

The CDR3 region is CASSVAGGGIEQYF. DNA of the CDR3: TGTGCCAGCAGCGTAGCTGGAGGGGGAATCGAGCAGTACTTC. The chain recombines TRBV9 with TRBJ2-7; D is possibly TRBD1 or TRBD2 (6 bases each). Trimming shortened V by 0 bases and J by 6 bases, and 13 bases separated the two germline ends. This CDR3 comprises 14 residues. Looked up from germline, CDR1 is SGDLS and CDR2 is YYNGEE. The whole variable domain, remainder taken from reference TRBV9 and TRBJ2-7, is DSGVTQTPKHLITATGQRVTLRCSPRSGDLSVYWYQQSLDQGLQFLIQYYNGEERAKGNILERFSAQQFPDLHSELNLSSLELGDSALYFCASSVAGGGIEQYFGPGTRLTVT.

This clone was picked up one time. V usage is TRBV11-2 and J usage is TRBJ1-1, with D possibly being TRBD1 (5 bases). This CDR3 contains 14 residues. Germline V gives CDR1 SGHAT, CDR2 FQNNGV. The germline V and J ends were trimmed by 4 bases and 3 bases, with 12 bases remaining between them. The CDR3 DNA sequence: TGTGCCAGCAGCTCGCAGGGTATTGACACTGAAGCTTTCTTT. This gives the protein CASSSQGIDTEAFF.

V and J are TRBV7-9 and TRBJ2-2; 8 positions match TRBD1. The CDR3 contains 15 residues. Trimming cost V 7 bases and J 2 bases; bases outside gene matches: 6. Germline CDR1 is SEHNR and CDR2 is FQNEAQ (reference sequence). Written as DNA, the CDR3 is TGTGCCAGCATCGAGGGGACAGGAAACACCGGGGAGCTGTTTTTT. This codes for CASIEGTGNTGELFF.